The clone carrying this T cell receptor (beta chain) has just a few counts. Its antigen is unknown. This sample is part of a study of post-analysis software for immune sequencing data. Study observations and caveats: Controls had lower frequencies than patients of about 5 TRBV segments, which included TRBV5-6, TRBV5-1 and TRBV20-1.

The V gene's germline CDR1 is MDHEN and CDR2 SYDVKM. With 8 bases clipped from V and 3 bases from J, the junction kept 10 bases outside the gene matches. This CDR3 contains 14 residues. cDNA libraries of TCR beta carried unique molecular identifiers. Starting from approximately 1 to 10 million T cells, the study yielded approximately 460,000 cDNA molecules. TCRdb reprocessed the PCR reads with MiXCR, giving one entry per CDR3 protein. The sample has roughly 400,000 distinct CDR3 sequences, about 39% seen once. The chain carries TRBV28 and TRBJ2-7, with 7 positions matching TRBD1. The receptor comes from a girl aged 2 to 10 with multiple sclerosis. The specimen sequenced was blood. DNA for the CDR3: TGTGCCAGCGTGAACAGGGGCCAACTCTACGAGCAGTACTTC. It codes for CASVNRGQLYEQYF.